The clone carrying this T cell receptor beta chain occurred many times. As to time point: newly diagnosed GD, antithyroid drugs for less than 3 months. RNA isolated from PBMCs was used to make the TCR library. The authors built TCR beta libraries using iRepertoire HTBI primers and Arm-PCR of CDR3 regions. TCRdb itself ran the multiplex PCR reads through MiXCR, one entry per CDR3 protein. The sample carries 440,000 or so distinct CDR3 sequences, 15% recorded once. This specimen comes from a study of regulatory T cells in long-lasting Graves disease. Study-level information: Duration of antithyroid drug therapy among newly diagnosed Graves' patients was under 3 months.

The CDR3 is 13 amino acids. Trimming removed 4 bases at V and 1 base at J, with 7 bases between. These data were also filed under a second study, of T cells in Graves' hyperthyroidism and ophthalmopathy.

This TCR was recovered from a woman between 25 and 40 years old with Graves disease. The sequences come from peripheral blood mononuclear cells (PBMCs), collected at new diagnosis, from a patient treated with antithyroid drugs. The chain has TRBV12-3 or TRBV12-4 and TRBJ1-1; the D is unclear. Here the CDR3 DNA reads TGTGCCAGCAGTTGGTACTGGAACACTGAAGCTTTCTTT. The encoded protein is CASSWYWNTEAFF.